This is a list of T cell receptor beta chains from one sample in a study of OX40 agonist ivuxolimab in advanced cancers. Some clones are missing from TCRdb's copy, which holds only in-frame ones; the method was immunoSEQ multiplex PCR. The table records tens of thousands of clones, around 87% of them present only once. This specimen was CD4+ or CD8+ T cells sorted from blood, taken in a trial of the OX40 agonist ivuxolimab. The origin of the receptors is an adult with an advanced solid tumor such as melanoma, head and neck, liver or kidney cancer. Each CDR3 is given with its conserved first and last residue. Fields, in order: D gene, clone size, V gene, J gene, CDR3 DNA, CDR3 protein. The D gene is left open where the match is weak. A row's size may be missing; if present it is once, few, many or a size class.

-,-,TRBV28,TRBJ1-5,TGTGCCAGCAGTCGGGGGAGAAGGAGCAATCAGCCCCAGCATTTT,CASSRGRRSNQPQHF
-,-,TRBV29-1,TRBJ1-1,TGCAGCGGGGTCAGAGGGCTGAACACTGAAGCTTTCTTT,CSGVRGLNTEAFF
-,-,TRBV5-4,TRBJ1-1,TGTGCCAGCAGCTTGTTGGGCGGGAACACTGAAGCTTTCTTT,CASSLLGGNTEAFF
-,-,TRBV27,TRBJ2-3,TGTGCCAGCAGAACCGGGGTGACAGATACGCAGTATTTT,CASRTGVTDTQYF
TRBD2,few,TRBV27,TRBJ2-1,TGTGCCAGCAGTTTAGGACTAGCGGGAGTGGGGATCTACAATGAGCAGTTCTTC,CASSLGLAGVGIYNEQFF
-,-,TRBV19,TRBJ2-7,TGTGCCAGTAGCCTTCTGGGTGTTGGGTACGAGCAGTACTTC,CASSLLGVGYEQYF
-,-,TRBV7-9,TRBJ2-1,TGTGCCAGCAGCTTCTTCGGGTCCTACAATGAGCAGTTCTTC,CASSFFGSYNEQFF
-,-,TRBV27,TRBJ1-1,TGTGCCAGCAGTTTATATCCGAACACTGAAGCTTTCTTT,CASSLYPNTEAFF
-,-,TRBV5-1,TRBJ1-5,TGCGCCAGCAGCTTATCGGGGGATCAGCCCCAGCATTTT,CASSLSGDQPQHF
TRBD2,-,TRBV9,TRBJ2-7,TGTGCCAGCAGCGTAGGGGCGGGAGGGGTCTACGAGCAGTACTTC,CASSVGAGGVYEQYF
-,-,TRBV6-5,TRBJ2-5,TGTGCCAGCAGACCAACAGGGCTCCAAGAGACCCAGTACTTC,CASRPTGLQETQYF
TRBD1,-,TRBV5-1,TRBJ2-2,TGCGCCAGCACTCCGCGGGGACAGGGGCTCTTCGGGGAGCTGTTTTTT,CASTPRGQGLFGELFF
-,-,TRBV28,TRBJ1-1,TGTGCCAGCATAGTCGTGGGGACTTTACGGGGCATGAACACTGAAGCTTTCTTT,CASIVVGTLRGMNTEAFF
TRBD2,-,TRBV4-2,TRBJ2-1,TGTGCCAGCAGCCAACCGGGACTAGCGGGGACCAATGAGCAGTTCTTC,CASSQPGLAGTNEQFF
-,-,TRBV28,TRBJ1-5,TGTGCCAGCGACTGGGGGAGCAATCAGCCCCAGCATTTT,CASDWGSNQPQHF